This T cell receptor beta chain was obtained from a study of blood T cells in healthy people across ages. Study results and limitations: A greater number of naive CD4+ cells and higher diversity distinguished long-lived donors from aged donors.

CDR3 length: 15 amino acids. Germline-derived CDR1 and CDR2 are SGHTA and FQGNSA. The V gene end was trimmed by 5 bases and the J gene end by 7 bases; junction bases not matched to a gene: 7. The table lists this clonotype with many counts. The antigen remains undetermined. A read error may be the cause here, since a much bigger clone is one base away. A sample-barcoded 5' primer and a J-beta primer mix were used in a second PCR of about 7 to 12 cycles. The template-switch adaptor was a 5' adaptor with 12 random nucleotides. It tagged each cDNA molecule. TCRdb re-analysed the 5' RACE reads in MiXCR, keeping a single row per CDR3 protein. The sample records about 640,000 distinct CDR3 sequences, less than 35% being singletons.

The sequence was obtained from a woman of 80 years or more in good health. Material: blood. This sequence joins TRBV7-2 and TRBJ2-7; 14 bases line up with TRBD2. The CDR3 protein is CASSPTSGGGGEQYF. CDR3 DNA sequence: TGTGCCAGCAGCCCGACTAGCGGGGGGGGTGGAGAGCAGTACTTC.